The next 23 T cell receptor beta chains were all read from a single sample in a study of T cells in Graves' hyperthyroidism and ophthalmopathy. Template material for amplifying TCR beta CDR3 regions consisted of RNA transcripts. Initially, a first-round RT-PCR of the TCR CDR3 employed the HTBI primer set. MiXCR, run by TCRdb on the multiplex PCR reads, gives a single entry per CDR3 protein. Among hundreds of thousands of distinct CDR3 sequences listed, about 15% were seen once. Sequences were obtained from blood. The receptors originated from a woman in her forties or fifties with Graves' ophthalmopathy.

This clonotype was observed a few times. V usage is TRBV7-3 and J usage is TRBJ1-2, with TRBD1 matching over 10 bases. The CDR3 totals 13 residues. V was pared by 3 bases and J by 7 bases, with 2 bases of the junction left unmatched. Germline CDR1 and CDR2: SGHTA and FQGTGA. The chain's CDR3 is CASSFRDRGGYTF. In nucleotides, the CDR3 is TGTGCCAGCAGCTTCCGGGACAGGGGTGGCTACACCTTC.

The chain couples TRBV7-6 to TRBJ2-4; D gene ambiguous. Germline CDR1 reads SGHVS; CDR2 reads FNYEAQ. V lost 5 bases and J lost 5, with 13 bases in between. This CDR3 spans 14 amino acids. CDR3 protein: CASSHFKDQNIQYF. Here the CDR3 DNA reads TGTGCCAGCAGCCACTTCAAGGACCAAAACATTCAGTACTTC.

The sample holds a few counts of this clonotype. The chain recombines TRBV5-1 with TRBJ1-1; 10 nucleotides align to TRBD1. CDR3 length: 14 residues. V dropped 2 bases and J dropped 10; count of bases not matched to a gene: 8. The germline gives CDR1 SGHRS, CDR2 YFSETQ. CDR3: CASSLGQGDEPAFF. CDR3 nucleotide sequence: TGCGCCAGCAGCTTAGGACAGGGGGACGAACCAGCTTTCTTT.

This clonotype showed up just a few times. This CDR3 is CASSNRETYEQYF. The CDR3 DNA follows: TGTGCCAGTAGTAACAGGGAGACCTACGAGCAGTACTTC. V usage is TRBV19 and J usage is TRBJ2-7; D is perhaps TRBD1 (6 bases). The ends were cut back, 4 bases at V and 2 bases at J, with 9 bases in the middle. CDR3 size: 13 residues. Germline CDR1 is LNHDA and CDR2 is SQIVND (reference sequence). The full variable domain, in which reference TRBV19 and TRBJ2-7 provide the parts outside the CDR3, is DGGITQSPKYLFRKEGQNVTLSCEQNLNHDAMYWYRQDPGQGLRLIYYSQIVNDFQKGDIAEGYSVSREKKESFPLTVTSAQKNPTAFYLCASSNRETYEQYFGPGTRLTVT.

The chain recombines TRBV4-2 with TRBJ2-7; 12 bases map to TRBD2. J gave up 3 bases and V 4 bases, and 7 bases lay outside the gene matches. The germline gives CDR1 LGHNA, CDR2 YNFKEQ. The CDR3 loop spans 16 amino acids. CDR3 region: CASSPIGLAGLYEQYF. The CDR3 region has the DNA TGTGCCAGCAGCCCTATCGGACTAGCGGGGCTCTACGAGCAGTACTTC.

A word on this clonotype: A much larger clonotype is one base distant, so this may be a read error. The chain uses TRBV6-2 or TRBV6-3 and TRBJ2-3; 8 bases line up with TRBD2. This CDR3 has 16 residues. Germline values: CDR1 MNHEY, CDR2 SVGEGT. V shed 2 bases, J shed 5 bases, and the junction held 9 bases outside the gene matches. CDR3 DNA sequence: TGTGCCAGCAGTTACGTCGCTAGCGGGTTGATAGATACGCAGTATTTT. Protein: CASSYVASGLIDTQYF.

In this sample, this clonotype turned up many times. The CDR3 region is CASSLIAIHEQFF. The DNA for the CDR3 is TGTGCCAGCAGCTTAATAGCGATCCATGAGCAGTTCTTC. The chain uses TRBV7-2 and TRBJ2-1, with D maybe TRBD2 (5 bases). The V gene's germline CDR1 is SGHTA and CDR2 FQGNSA. The germline V and J ends were trimmed by 2 bases and 8 bases, with 10 bases remaining between them. The CDR3 is made up of 13 amino acids.

This clonotype appeared many times. The chain links TRBV27 to TRBJ2-7; 10 positions match TRBD2. This CDR3 is built from 18 residues. In germline, CDR1 is MNHEY, CDR2 SMNVEV (reference sequence). V trimming: 0 bases; J trimming: 7 bases; junction bases outside the gene matches: 15. The CDR3 bases are TGTGCCAGCAGTTTATCGAGGTGGGGAGCGGGAGGGCCCAGGGAGCAGTACTTC. Encoded protein: CASSLSRWGAGGPREQYF.

The chain's CDR3 is CASKVSMNSNQPQHF. DNA for the CDR3: TGTGCCAGCAAGGTTTCAATGAATAGCAATCAGCCCCAGCATTTT. This chain connects TRBV6-2 or TRBV6-3 to TRBJ1-5; D not certain. The germline V gene encodes CDR1 MNHEY and CDR2 SVGEGT. Between the trimmed V and J ends, which lost 7 bases and 0 bases, there was a span of 13 bases. The length of the CDR3 is 15 residues.

The gene calls are TRBV3-1 and TRBJ2-1, with 7 nucleotides matching TRBD2. CDR3 length: 16 residues. Germline loops: CDR1 LGHDT, CDR2 YNNKEL (reference sequence). V lost 0 bases, J lost 3 bases, and 5 bases stayed unmatched. The CDR3, as DNA: TGTGCCAGCAGCCAAGATAAGGCTAGCGGCTACAATGAGCAGTTCTTC. Translated, it gives CASSQDKASGYNEQFF.

This chain connects TRBV28 to TRBJ2-4, with unresolved D. V lost 3 bases, J lost 8 bases, and 8 bases lay in between. In germline, CDR1 is MDHEN, CDR2 SYDVKM. The length of the CDR3 is 12 residues. The CDR3 DNA follows: TGTGCCAGCAGTTTCCAGGTCGACATTCAGTACTTC. Protein: CASSFQVDIQYF.

This chain uses TRBV4-2 with TRBJ1-4; TRBD1 matches at 9 bases. The CDR3 totals 17 residues. V shed 0 bases, J shed 0 bases, and the junction held 2 bases outside the gene matches. Germline V CDR1 and CDR2: LGHNA, YNFKEQ. This CDR3 is CASSQETGGATNEKLFF. As DNA, the CDR3 is TGTGCCAGCAGCCAAGAGACAGGGGGGGCAACTAATGAAAAACTGTTTTTT.

This clonotype was found a few times. The J gene is TRBJ2-1, the V gene TRBV18, with a tentative D call TRBD2 (5 bases). Germline V gene data show CDR1 as KGHSH and CDR2 as LQKENI. There are 15 residues in the CDR3. Trimming stripped 4 bases from V and 5 bases from J, with 15 bases between. CDR3 DNA: TGTGCCAGCTCACACCCTTACGGGGATGACAATGAGCAGTTCTTC. Residues: CASSHPYGDDNEQFF. The whole variable domain, filled in from reference TRBV18 and TRBJ2-1, reads NAGVMQNPRHLVRRRGQEARLRCSPMKGHSHVYWYRQLPEEGLKFMVYLQKENIIDESGMPKERFSAEFPKEGPSILRIQQVVRGDSAAYFCASSHPYGDDNEQFFGPGTRLTVL.

This clonotype was recorded at least ten times. The gene calls are TRBV4-1 and TRBJ2-7; no clear D gene. The germline V gene encodes CDR1 MGHRA and CDR2 YSYEKL. The CDR3 is 16 residues long. The germline V and J ends were trimmed by 3 bases and 3 bases, with 18 bases remaining between them. The CDR3 loop reads CASSQAVVEMIYEQYF. CDR3 bases: TGCGCCAGCAGCCAGGCGGTTGTGGAAATGATCTACGAGCAGTACTTC.

At least ten counts were recorded for this clonotype. The genes are TRBV2 and TRBJ2-7; 11 bases match TRBD2. Germline trimming cut 4 bases from V and 6 bases from J; bases unmatched to any gene: 5. CDR3 length: 14 amino acids. The V gene's germline CDR1 is SNHLY and CDR2 FYNNEI. The CDR3 loop is CASSAGTSGGEQYF. The CDR3 DNA sequence: TGTGCCAGCAGTGCCGGGACTAGCGGAGGCGAGCAGTACTTC.

The table lists this clonotype with many counts. The gene calls are TRBV12-3 or TRBV12-4 and TRBJ2-7; no firm D call. The V and J ends lost 5 bases and 3 bases respectively, with 11 bases between them. This CDR3 comprises 13 residues. CDR3 nucleotide sequence: TGTGCCAGCAGTCTAGACCGGCACTACGAGCAGTACTTC. It translates to CASSLDRHYEQYF.

As to this clonotype: A much larger clone differs by one base, so this may be a read error. V and J are TRBV7-2 and TRBJ2-7, with 9 bases fitting TRBD2. Germline CDR1 SGHTA, CDR2 FQGNSA. The CDR3 consists of 14 residues. The CDR3 protein is CASSDSGSTYDQYF. CDR3 sequence (DNA): TGTGCCAGCAGCGATAGCGGGAGTACTTACGATCAGTACTTC.

Many counts were recorded for this clonotype. The chain is built from TRBV24-1 and TRBJ1-1; possibly TRBD1 for D (5 bases). The CDR3 sequence is 15 residues long. Germline V gene data show CDR1 as KGHDR and CDR2 as SFDVKD. Deletions cut 4 bases from V and 5 bases from J, with 16 bases between. CDR3: CATSDPRGGDTEAFF. As DNA, the CDR3 is TGTGCCACCAGTGACCCACGGGGGGGAGATACTGAAGCTTTCTTT.

The V gene is TRBV28, the J gene TRBJ2-5; TRBD2 agrees at 11 bases. The V and J ends lost 8 bases and 5 bases, in that order; junction bases with no gene match: 4. This CDR3 is 13 amino acids long. Germline V gene data show CDR1 as MDHEN and CDR2 as SYDVKM. Written as DNA, the CDR3 is TGTGCCAGCCTAGCGGGGGGTCTGGAGACCCAGTACTTC. It codes for CASLAGGLETQYF.

This clonotype was counted a few times. This chain links TRBV13 with TRBJ2-2; D uncertain. Looked up from germline, CDR1 is PRHDT and CDR2 is FYEKMQ (reference sequence). CDR3 length equals 16 residues. Trimming pared 3 bases from V and 0 bases from J, leaving 11 bases between. DNA of the CDR3: TGTGCCAGCAGCTTGTACTACACTCCGAACACCGGGGAGCTGTTTTTT. Translating it yields CASSLYYTPNTGELFF.

This clonotype occurred many times. The chain couples TRBV18 to TRBJ2-4; D remains unclear. Germline values: CDR1 KGHSH, CDR2 LQKENI. The V and J ends lost 2 bases and 8 bases respectively, with 10 bases between them. The CDR3 loop spans 13 amino acids. CDR3 region: CASSPISRDIQYF. CDR3 in DNA: TGTGCCAGCTCACCAATCAGTAGGGACATTCAGTACTTC.

This chain uses TRBV30 with TRBJ1-1; D is perhaps TRBD1 (5 bases). This CDR3 comprises 17 residues. V lost 1 base, J lost 3 bases, and 21 bases lay in between. Germline CDR1 reads GTSNPN; CDR2 reads SVGIG (reference sequence). For the CDR3, the DNA is TGTGCCTGGAGTGGGGTTGTAAGGGGCTGGAGGGACACTGAAGCTTTCTTT. Translated, it gives CAWSGVVRGWRDTEAFF.

The rearrangement links TRBV5-5 to TRBJ1-2, with 8 positions matching TRBD1. The CDR3 spans 15 residues. Germline loops: CDR1 SGHKS, CDR2 YYEKEE (reference sequence). Trimming at V came to 4 bases and at J to 0 bases, leaving 5 bases not matched to a gene. CDR3 residues: CASSQWTGPNYGYTF. The CDR3 nucleotides read TGTGCCAGCAGCCAATGGACAGGGCCTAACTATGGCTACACCTTC.